Below, 21 T cell receptor beta chains from the same sample are listed, as sequenced in a study of brain T cells in children with intractable seizures. Noted time point: blood from clinic visit 5 months post-surgery; TSC patient then seizure free. Clones were sequenced by immunoSEQ multiplex PCR, and TCRdb holds only the in-frame ones, with some missing. Of about 340,000 clones in the sample, about 94% were seen once. The sample here was peripheral blood, taken roughly 5 months after surgery. The receptor source for this set is a boy under two years old with tuberous sclerosis and intractable seizures.

The chain links TRBV19 to TRBJ2-1; possibly TRBD1 for D (6 bases). Trimming took 1 base from V and 2 from J, leaving 9 bases between them. The CDR3 sequence is 15 residues long. CDR1 is LNHDA, CDR2 SQIVND, per germline (reference sequence). The CDR3 region has the DNA TGTGCCAGTAGTATAGGGCGGACAGCCTACAATGAGCAGTTCTTC. Its translation is CASSIGRTAYNEQFF.

This chain links TRBV1 with TRBJ2-7; the D call TRBD2 from the table was never checked on the DNA. TRBV1 counts as a pseudogene. The CDR3 loop spans 17 amino acids. CDR3 residues: CTSSQDLPSRTTGEQYF. The CDR3 DNA reads as TGCACCAGCAGCCAAGATCTCCCTAGCCGCACAACGGGGGAGCAGTACTTC.

The V and J genes are TRBV30 and TRBJ2-1; 7 positions agree with TRBD1. From germline, CDR1 is GTSNPN and CDR2 SVGIG (reference sequence). The CDR3 contains 14 residues. J lost 0 bases, V lost 2 bases, and 1 base had no gene match. CDR3 loop: CAWSWDSSYNEQFF. CDR3 nucleotide sequence: TGTGCCTGGAGTTGGGACAGCTCCTACAATGAGCAGTTCTTC.

This sequence joins TRBV6-5 and TRBJ2-1; D is possibly TRBD2 (6 bases). The ends were cut back, 2 bases at V and 9 bases at J, with 14 bases in the middle. Germline values: CDR1 MNHEY, CDR2 SVGAGI. CDR3 size: 14 residues. CDR3 DNA sequence: TGTGCCAGCAGTTACGGGGGGATCCAGGGTGAGCAGTTCTTC. Translation gives CASSYGGIQGEQFF.

Points on this clone: At the DNA level, this CDR3 is encoded by other sequences in the same sample as well. This chain connects TRBV2 to TRBJ2-1, with D perhaps TRBD1 or TRBD2 (5 bases each). The CDR3 consists of 15 residues. V gave up 1 base and J gave up 2 bases, with 9 bases separating them. Germline V lookup: CDR1 SNHLY, CDR2 FYNNEI. This CDR3 is CASSEGGAAYNEQFF. CDR3 in DNA: TGTGCCAGCAGTGAAGGAGGGGCTGCCTACAATGAGCAGTTCTTC.

V is TRBV14 and J is TRBJ1-1; D uncertain. CDR3 length: 15 residues. Germline V CDR1 and CDR2: SGHDN, FVKESK. The ends were cut back, 4 bases at V and 7 bases at J, with 19 bases in the middle. The CDR3 DNA reads TGTGCCAGCAGCCGATTCAATGGGGATTCCGGTGAAGCTTTCTTT. Protein: CASSRFNGDSGEAFF. The full variable domain, its missing parts supplied by reference TRBV14 and TRBJ1-1, is EAGVTQFPSHSVIEKGQTVTLRCDPISGHDNLYWYRRVMGKEIKFLLHFVKESKQDESGMPNNRFLAERTGGTYSTLKVQPAELEDSGVYFCASSRFNGDSGEAFFGQGTRLTVV.

CDR3 nucleotides: TGTGCCAGCTCGGGGGACCTGGCGGGTCAGCCCCAGCATTTT. Translated: CASSGDLAGQPQHF. This chain connects TRBV27 to TRBJ1-5; a possible D gene is TRBD1 (5 bases). The CDR3 runs to 14 residues. Germline CDR1 is MNHEY and CDR2 is SMNVEV (reference sequence). Trimming pared 8 bases from V and 6 bases from J, leaving 17 bases between.

The chain recombines TRBV7-2 with TRBJ1-6, with D unresolved. Germline values: CDR1 SGHTA, CDR2 FQGNSA. The V end lost 5 bases, the J end lost 6 bases, and 11 bases lay between the germline ends. The CDR3 has 14 residues. The CDR3 DNA is TGTGCCAGCAGCCGGACTAACCCTAATTCACCCCTCCACTTT. Its protein product is CASSRTNPNSPLHF.

This chain joins TRBV5-1 and TRBJ2-5; D could derive from TRBD1 or TRBD2 (5 bases each). V was shortened by 3 bases and J by 3 bases, with 15 bases between the two germline ends. Germline V lookup: CDR1 SGHRS, CDR2 YFSETQ. The CDR3 covers 15 residues. The CDR3 sequence is CASSSRFGAEETQYF. The CDR3 DNA reads TGCGCCAGCAGCTCCCGGTTCGGGGCCGAAGAGACCCAGTACTTC.

The V gene is TRBV4-1, the J gene TRBJ1-1, with 7 bases matching TRBD1. V lost 3 bases and J lost 6; bases outside the gene matches: 13. The CDR3 extends over 16 amino acids. From germline, CDR1 is MGHRA and CDR2 YSYEKL. The CDR3 is CASSHQLGQAFPEAFF. The CDR3 DNA reads TGCGCCAGCAGCCACCAGCTAGGACAGGCGTTTCCTGAAGCTTTCTTT.

This clone was counted once. This sequence joins TRBV2 and TRBJ1-3; the match to TRBD1 covers 9 bases. V lost 6 bases, J lost 8 bases, and 8 bases stayed unmatched. The germline gives CDR1 SNHLY, CDR2 FYNNEI. The CDR3 consists of 14 residues. CDR3 region: CASRYRGPVDTIYF. CDR3 sequence (DNA): TGTGCCAGCAGATACAGGGGGCCGGTGGACACCATATATTTT.

This clone occurred once. J is TRBJ1-5 and V is TRBV15, with a weak D call TRBD1 (6 bases). The CDR3 runs to 11 residues. Germline assignment: CDR1 LNHNV and CDR2 YYDKDF (reference sequence). Trimming left V 3 bases short and J 10 bases short, with 7 bases between. CDR3 loop: CATSRGAPQHF. As DNA, the CDR3 is TGTGCCACCAGCAGGGGGGCCCCCCAGCATTTT.

The chain carries TRBV7-2 and TRBJ2-2; D remains unclear. The CDR3 consists of 13 residues. CDR1 and CDR2 from the germline V gene are SGHTA and FQGNSA. The ends were cut back, 3 bases at V and 6 bases at J, with 8 bases in the middle. CDR3 protein: CASSLAGPGELFF. The CDR3 nucleotides read TGTGCCAGCAGCTTGGCCGGGCCCGGGGAGCTGTTTTTT.

The chain is built from TRBV2 and TRBJ1-2; the D gene is possibly TRBD1 (5 bases). Between the trimmed V and J ends, which lost 6 bases and 3 bases, there was a span of 11 bases. CDR1 and CDR2 from the germline V gene are SNHLY and FYNNEI. The CDR3 is 13 residues long. CDR3 coding DNA: TGTGCCAGCAGGGGGGACGGCTACTATGGCTACACCTTC. Its protein product is CASRGDGYYGYTF.

The chain recombines TRBV5-1 with TRBJ1-2, with TRBD1 matching 9 bases. The CDR3 totals 15 residues. The V segment lost 3 bases and the J segment 6 bases; nucleotides outside the gene matches: 9. Germline assignment: CDR1 SGHRS and CDR2 YFSETQ. The CDR3 loop reads CASSWRGTGMDGYTF. The CDR3 nucleotides read TGCGCCAGCAGCTGGCGCGGGACAGGGATGGATGGCTACACCTTC.

This chain joins TRBV9 and TRBJ1-3; 9 bases agree with TRBD1. CDR1 SGDLS and CDR2 YYNGEE come from the germline V gene. Germline trimming cut 4 bases from V and 4 bases from J; bases unmatched to any gene: 12. The CDR3 is made up of 17 amino acids. DNA of the CDR3: TGTGCCAGCAGCTTCGGGACAGGGTCTGGGTTGGGAAACACCATATATTTT. Translated, it gives CASSFGTGSGLGNTIYF.

The genes are TRBV5-1 and TRBJ2-1, with TRBD2 as a possible D gene (6 bases). CDR3 length equals 14 residues. The germline V gene has CDR1 SGHRS and CDR2 YFSETQ. The ends were cut back, 4 bases at V and 0 bases at J, with 8 bases in the middle. In DNA form, the CDR3 reads TGCGCCAGCAGCCTGACTAGCTCCTACAATGAGCAGTTCTTC. Amino acids: CASSLTSSYNEQFF.

The V call is TRBV6-5, the J call TRBJ2-1; no firm D call. The CDR3 has 12 amino acids. Per the germline V gene, CDR1 is MNHEY and CDR2 is SVGAGI. Trimming cost V 5 bases and J 4 bases, with 6 bases left between them. The CDR3 here is CASSRVYNEQFF. The DNA for the CDR3 is TGTGCCAGCAGTAGGGTGTACAATGAGCAGTTCTTC.

CDR3 in amino acids: CASSPKPGLAAKNIQYF. Written as DNA, the CDR3 is TGTGCCAGCAGCCCTAAACCGGGACTAGCGGCCAAAAACATTCAGTACTTC. V usage is TRBV7-9 and J usage is TRBJ2-4; 10 bases match TRBD2. The CDR3 extends over 17 amino acids. J was trimmed by 1 base and V by 5 bases; bases with no gene match: 8. Germline CDR1 reads SEHNR; CDR2 reads FQNEAQ (reference sequence).

The rearrangement joins TRBV7-9 to TRBJ2-1; D remains ambiguous. CDR1 and CDR2 (germline): SEHNR, FQNEAQ (reference sequence). Trimming pared 5 bases from V and 3 bases from J, leaving 14 bases between. This CDR3 contains 15 residues. DNA of the CDR3: TGTGCCAGCAGCATGCAGGCAGGATACTACAATGAGCAGTTCTTC. Protein product: CASSMQAGYYNEQFF.

In nucleotides, the CDR3 is TGTGCCAGCAGCGTAGATAGGGATCAGCCCCAGCATTTT. Translation gives CASSVDRDQPQHF. J is TRBJ1-5 and V is TRBV9; D is ambiguous. The CDR3 sequence is 13 residues long. CDR1 and CDR2 from the germline V gene are SGDLS and YYNGEE. V was cut by 0 bases and J by 5 bases, with 6 bases left in between.